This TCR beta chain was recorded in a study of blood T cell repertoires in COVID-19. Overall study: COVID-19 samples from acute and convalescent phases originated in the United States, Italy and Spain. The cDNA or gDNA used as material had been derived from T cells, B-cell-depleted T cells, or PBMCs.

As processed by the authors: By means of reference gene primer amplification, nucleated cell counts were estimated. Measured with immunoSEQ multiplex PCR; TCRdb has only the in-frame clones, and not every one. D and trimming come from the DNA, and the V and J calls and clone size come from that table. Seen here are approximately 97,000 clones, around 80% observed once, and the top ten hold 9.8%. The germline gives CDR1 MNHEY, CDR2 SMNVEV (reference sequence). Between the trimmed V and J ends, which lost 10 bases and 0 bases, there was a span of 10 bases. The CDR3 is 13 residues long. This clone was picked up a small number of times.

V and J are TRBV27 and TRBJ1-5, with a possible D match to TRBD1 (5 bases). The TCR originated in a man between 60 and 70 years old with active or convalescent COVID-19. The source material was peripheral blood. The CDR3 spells CANLTVSNQPQHF. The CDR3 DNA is TGTGCCAACCTGACAGTTAGCAATCAGCCCCAGCATTTT.